This T cell receptor (beta chain) appears in the sequencing data of a study of T cell repertoires in cytomegalovirus infection. A single record per CDR3 protein comes from TCRdb applying MiXCR to the reads. The sample includes approximately 590,000 distinct CDR3 sequences, 40% of them seen just once. CDR1 and CDR2 (germline): SEHNR, FQNEAQ (reference sequence). With V trimmed by 7 bases and J by 2 bases, 8 bases remained unmatched. CDR3 length: 15 residues. Comments on this clonotype: Antigen: not known.

The sample consisted of cultured PBMCs, taken from culture after CMV antigen stimulation. This receptor was identified in a human donor in good health (CMV status not recorded). Some clones in this sample may be carry-over from other donors' samples. V usage is TRBV7-9 and J usage is TRBJ2-7; 10 nucleotides line up with TRBD1. This CDR3 is CASIRTGTGAYEQYF. For the CDR3, the DNA is TGTGCCAGCATCCGTACAGGGACAGGGGCCTACGAGCAGTACTTC.